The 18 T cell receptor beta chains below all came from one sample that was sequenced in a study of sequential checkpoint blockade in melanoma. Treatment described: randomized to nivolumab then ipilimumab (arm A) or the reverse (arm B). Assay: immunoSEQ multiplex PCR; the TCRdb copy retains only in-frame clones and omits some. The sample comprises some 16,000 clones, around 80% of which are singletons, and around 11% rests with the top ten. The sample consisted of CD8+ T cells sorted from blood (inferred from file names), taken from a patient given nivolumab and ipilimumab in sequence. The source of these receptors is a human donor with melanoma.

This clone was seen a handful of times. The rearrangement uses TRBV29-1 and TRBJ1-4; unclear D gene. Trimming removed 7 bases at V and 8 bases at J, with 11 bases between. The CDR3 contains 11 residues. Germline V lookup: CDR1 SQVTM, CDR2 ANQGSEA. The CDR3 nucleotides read TGCAGCGCTCGCCGGAGAGAAAAACTGTTTTTT. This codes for CSARRREKLFF.

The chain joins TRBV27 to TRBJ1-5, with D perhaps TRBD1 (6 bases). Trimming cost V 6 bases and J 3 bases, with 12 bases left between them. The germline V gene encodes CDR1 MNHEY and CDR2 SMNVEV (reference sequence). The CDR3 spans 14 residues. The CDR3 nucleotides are TGTGCCAGCAGCCCGGACAGTGACAATCAGCCCCAGCATTTT. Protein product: CASSPDSDNQPQHF.

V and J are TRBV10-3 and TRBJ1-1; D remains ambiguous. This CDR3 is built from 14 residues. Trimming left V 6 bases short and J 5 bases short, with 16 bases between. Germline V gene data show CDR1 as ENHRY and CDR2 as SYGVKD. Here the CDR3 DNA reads TGTGCCATCAGGGTTGACTCCGGGAGGACTGAAGCTTTCTTT. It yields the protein CAIRVDSGRTEAFF.

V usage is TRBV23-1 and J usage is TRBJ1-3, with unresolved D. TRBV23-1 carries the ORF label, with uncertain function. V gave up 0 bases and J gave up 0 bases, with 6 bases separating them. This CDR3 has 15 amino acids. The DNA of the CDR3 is TGCGCCAGCAGTCAATCGGGGAGCTCTGGAAACACCATATATTTT. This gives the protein CASSQSGSSGNTIYF.

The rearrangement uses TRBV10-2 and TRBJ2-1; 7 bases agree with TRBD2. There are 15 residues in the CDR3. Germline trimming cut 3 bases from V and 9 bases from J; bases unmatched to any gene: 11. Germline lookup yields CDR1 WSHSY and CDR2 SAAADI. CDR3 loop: CASSERLAPSGEQFF. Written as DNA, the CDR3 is TGCGCCAGCAGTGAACGACTAGCCCCAAGCGGTGAGCAGTTCTTC.

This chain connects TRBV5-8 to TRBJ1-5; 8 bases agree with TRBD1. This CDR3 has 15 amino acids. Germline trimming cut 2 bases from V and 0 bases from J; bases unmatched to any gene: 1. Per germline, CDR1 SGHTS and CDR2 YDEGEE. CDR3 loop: CASSLGTGSNQPQHF. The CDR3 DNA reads TGTGCCAGCAGCTTAGGGACAGGTAGCAATCAGCCCCAGCATTTT.

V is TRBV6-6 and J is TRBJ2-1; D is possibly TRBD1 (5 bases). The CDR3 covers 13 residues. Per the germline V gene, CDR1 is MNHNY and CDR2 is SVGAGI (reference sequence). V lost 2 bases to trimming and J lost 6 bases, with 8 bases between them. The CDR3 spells CASSYDSGNEQFF. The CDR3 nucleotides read TGTGCCAGCAGTTACGACAGTGGCAATGAGCAGTTCTTC.

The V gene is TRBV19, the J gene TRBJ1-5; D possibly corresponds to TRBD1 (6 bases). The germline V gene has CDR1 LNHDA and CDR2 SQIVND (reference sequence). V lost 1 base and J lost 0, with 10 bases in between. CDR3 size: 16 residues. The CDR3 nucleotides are TGTGCCAGTAGTATAGTCGGACAGTATAGCAATCAGCCCCAGCATTTT. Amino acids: CASSIVGQYSNQPQHF.

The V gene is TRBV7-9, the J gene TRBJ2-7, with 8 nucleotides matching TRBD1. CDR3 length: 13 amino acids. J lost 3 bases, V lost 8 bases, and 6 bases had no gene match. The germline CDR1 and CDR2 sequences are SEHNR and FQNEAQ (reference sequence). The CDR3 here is CASRGQGIYEQYF. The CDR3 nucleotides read TGTGCCAGCCGAGGACAGGGTATCTACGAGCAGTACTTC. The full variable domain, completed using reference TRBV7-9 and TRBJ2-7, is DTGVSQNPRHKITKRGQNVTFRCDPISEHNRLYWYRQTLGQGPEFLTYFQNEAQLEKSRLLSDRFSAERPKGSFSTLEIQRTEQGDSAMYLCASRGQGIYEQYFGPGTRLTVT.

CDR3 in DNA: TGTGCCAGCAGCTTTACGGAGAGCTCCTACGAGCAGTACTTC. Translated: CASSFTESSYEQYF. The rearrangement links TRBV7-9 to TRBJ2-7; D unresolved. Trimming pared 3 bases from V and 0 bases from J, leaving 9 bases between. The germline gives CDR1 SEHNR, CDR2 FQNEAQ (reference sequence). The CDR3 is made up of 14 amino acids. Filled out from reference TRBV7-9 and TRBJ2-7, the complete variable domain reads DTGVSQNPRHKITKRGQNVTFRCDPISEHNRLYWYRQTLGQGPEFLTYFQNEAQLEKSRLLSDRFSAERPKGSFSTLEIQRTEQGDSAMYLCASSFTESSYEQYFGPGTRLTVT.

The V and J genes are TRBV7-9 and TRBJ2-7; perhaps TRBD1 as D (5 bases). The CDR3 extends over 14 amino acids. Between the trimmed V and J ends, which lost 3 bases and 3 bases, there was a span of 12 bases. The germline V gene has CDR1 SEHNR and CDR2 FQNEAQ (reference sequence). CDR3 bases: TGTGCCAGCAGCTTGGACACAGCGTTCTACGAGCAGTACTTC. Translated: CASSLDTAFYEQYF.

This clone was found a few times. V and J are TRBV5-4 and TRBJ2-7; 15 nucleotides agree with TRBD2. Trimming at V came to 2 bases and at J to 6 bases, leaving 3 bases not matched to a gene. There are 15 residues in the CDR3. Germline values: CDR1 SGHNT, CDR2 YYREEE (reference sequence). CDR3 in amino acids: CASSFRTSGRVEQYF. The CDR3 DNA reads TGTGCCAGCAGCTTCCGGACTAGCGGGAGGGTCGAGCAGTACTTC.

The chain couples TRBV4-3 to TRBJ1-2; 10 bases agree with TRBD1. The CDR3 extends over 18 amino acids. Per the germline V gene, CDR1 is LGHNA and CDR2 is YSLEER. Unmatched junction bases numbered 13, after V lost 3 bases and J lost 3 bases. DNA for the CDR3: TGCGCCAGCAGCCATTCCGGGACAGGGGACGTTCTTGACTATGGCTACACCTTC. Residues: CASSHSGTGDVLDYGYTF.

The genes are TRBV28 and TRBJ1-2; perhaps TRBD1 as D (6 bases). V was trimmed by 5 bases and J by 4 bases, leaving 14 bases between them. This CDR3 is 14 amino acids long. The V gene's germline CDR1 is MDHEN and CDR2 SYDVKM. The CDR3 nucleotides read TGTGCCAGCAGTCCTGGGGGCTGGAGCTATGGCTACACCTTC. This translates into CASSPGGWSYGYTF.

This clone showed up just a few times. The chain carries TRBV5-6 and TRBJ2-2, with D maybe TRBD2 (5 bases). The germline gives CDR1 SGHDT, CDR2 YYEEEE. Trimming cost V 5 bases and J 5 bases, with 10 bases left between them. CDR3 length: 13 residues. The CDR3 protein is CASSHGETGELFF. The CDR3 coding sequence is TGTGCCAGCAGTCACGGGGAAACCGGGGAGCTGTTTTTT.

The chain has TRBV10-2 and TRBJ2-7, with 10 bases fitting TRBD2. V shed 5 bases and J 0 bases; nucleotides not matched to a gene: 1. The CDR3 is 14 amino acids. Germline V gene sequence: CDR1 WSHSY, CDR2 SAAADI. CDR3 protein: CASSLAGVSYEQYF. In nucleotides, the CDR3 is TGCGCCAGCAGTCTAGCGGGGGTCTCCTACGAGCAGTACTTC.

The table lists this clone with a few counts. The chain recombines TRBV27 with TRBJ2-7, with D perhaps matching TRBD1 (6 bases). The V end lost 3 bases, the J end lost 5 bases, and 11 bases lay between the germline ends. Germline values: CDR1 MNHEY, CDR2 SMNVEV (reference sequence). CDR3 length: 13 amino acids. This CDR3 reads CASSFGQFNEQYF. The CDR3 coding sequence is TGTGCCAGCAGTTTCGGACAGTTCAACGAGCAGTACTTC.

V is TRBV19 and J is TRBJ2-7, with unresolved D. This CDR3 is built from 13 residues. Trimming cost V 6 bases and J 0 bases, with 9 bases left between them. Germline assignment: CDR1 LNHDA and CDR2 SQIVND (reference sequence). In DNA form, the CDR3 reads TGTGCCAGTAGCGCGGCTCCCTCCTACGAGCAGTACTTC. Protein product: CASSAAPSYEQYF. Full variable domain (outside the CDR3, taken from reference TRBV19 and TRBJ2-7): DGGITQSPKYLFRKEGQNVTLSCEQNLNHDAMYWYRQDPGQGLRLIYYSQIVNDFQKGDIAEGYSVSREKKESFPLTVTSAQKNPTAFYLCASSAAPSYEQYFGPGTRLTVT.